One sample yielded the 23 T cell receptor beta chains listed below, sequenced in a study of Ad26.COV2.S vaccination and SARS-CoV-2 variants. Repertoires were generated with immunoSEQ multiplex PCR, while TCRdb's copy carries only in-frame clones and drops some. The data show roughly 390,000 clones, 80% to 90% seen once. Sample treatment: some 20 received Ad26.COV2.S at low or high dose, single or two shots; about 5 received placebo; per-sample allocation not given. The samples date from day 63 after the first vaccine or placebo injection. This sample comprised peripheral blood, obtained in a trial of Ad26.COV2.S vaccine versus placebo. The receptors shown here come from a person between 18 and 65 years old who received the Ad26.COV2.S COVID-19 vaccine or a placebo.

The count of this clone is one. The genes are TRBV20-1 and TRBJ1-2; D call uncertain. V lost 5 bases to trimming and J lost 4 bases, with 8 bases between them. CDR1 and CDR2 from the germline V gene are DFQATT and SNEGSKA (reference sequence). CDR3 length equals 11 residues. The CDR3, as DNA: TGCAGTGCTCCCAGAGGCTATGGCTACACCTTC. Amino acids: CSAPRGYGYTF.

V gene TRBV7-9 combines with J gene TRBJ2-7; perhaps D is TRBD1 or TRBD2 (5 bases each). The CDR3 has 16 amino acids. Trimming shortened V by 1 base and J by 0 bases, and 13 bases separated the two germline ends. Germline CDR1 SEHNR, CDR2 FQNEAQ (reference sequence). The DNA for the CDR3 is TGTGCCAGCAGCTTAGTTGGGACCCTCTACTCCTACGAGCAGTACTTC. Translating it yields CASSLVGTLYSYEQYF.

This clone was picked up a small number of times. The rearrangement links TRBV4-3 to TRBJ2-2; TRBD2 might be the D (6 bases). This CDR3 is built from 17 residues. Looked up from germline, CDR1 is LGHNA and CDR2 is YSLEER. V shed 3 bases and J shed 0 bases, with 14 bases lying between them. The CDR3: CASSQEFPGANTGELFF. DNA for the CDR3: TGCGCCAGCAGCCAGGAATTCCCGGGGGCGAACACCGGGGAGCTGTTTTTT.

V gene TRBV7-8 combines with J gene TRBJ2-7; 12 bases align to TRBD2. This CDR3 comprises 16 residues. The germline gives CDR1 SGHVS, CDR2 FQNEAQ. V lost 2 bases to trimming and J lost 2 bases; unmatched junction nucleotides: 4. CDR3 protein: CASSLTSGGNTYEQYF. In DNA, the CDR3 is TGTGCCAGCAGCTTAACTAGCGGGGGGAACACCTACGAGCAGTACTTC. Looking up the rest from reference TRBV7-8 and TRBJ2-7 gives the full variable domain: GAGVSQSPRYKVAKRGQDVALRCDPISGHVSLFWYQQALGQGPEFLTYFQNEAQLDKSGLPSDRFFAERPEGSVSTLKIQRTQQEDSAVYLCASSLTSGGNTYEQYFGPGTRLTVT.

The V call is TRBV7-9, the J call TRBJ2-1; 10 positions match TRBD1. Germline V gene lookup returns CDR1 SEHNR and CDR2 FQNEAQ (reference sequence). The CDR3 totals 15 residues. Germline trimming cut 4 bases from V and 7 bases from J; bases unmatched to any gene: 7. CDR3 DNA: TGTGCCAGCAGCTCGGGACAGGGGTATCGGAATGAGCAGTTCTTC. Encoded protein: CASSSGQGYRNEQFF. Full variable domain (rest looked up from reference TRBV7-9 and TRBJ2-1): DTGVSQNPRHKITKRGQNVTFRCDPISEHNRLYWYRQTLGQGPEFLTYFQNEAQLEKSRLLSDRFSAERPKGSFSTLEIQRTEQGDSAMYLCASSSGQGYRNEQFFGPGTRLTVL.

V gene TRBV12-5 combines with J gene TRBJ2-3; TRBD2 is a possible D gene (5 bases). V was trimmed by 7 bases and J by 6 bases, leaving 17 bases between them. The CDR3 sequence is 14 residues long. Germline lookup yields CDR1 LGHNT and CDR2 FRNRAP. The chain's CDR3 is CASVPRSGVDTQYF. As DNA, the CDR3 is TGTGCTAGTGTTCCCCGGTCCGGGGTGGATACGCAGTATTTT.

The V gene is TRBV19, the J gene TRBJ1-5; the D is unclear. The CDR3 is 14 residues long. Germline V gene data show CDR1 as LNHDA and CDR2 as SQIVND (reference sequence). Trimming removed 3 bases at V and 3 bases at J, with 9 bases between. This CDR3 reads CASSIRHINQPQHF. In nucleotides, the CDR3 is TGTGCCAGTAGTATTCGACACATCAATCAGCCCCAGCATTTT.

Notes on this clone: Other nucleotide sequences from this sample produce the same CDR3. The chain carries TRBV7-9 and TRBJ1-2, with 7 positions matching TRBD1. The length of the CDR3 is 13 residues. J gave up 8 bases and V 4 bases, and 7 bases lay outside the gene matches. Looked up from germline, CDR1 is SEHNR and CDR2 is FQNEAQ (reference sequence). CDR3 coding DNA: TGTGCCAGCAGCTCTACAGGGGTAGGAGGCTACACCTTC. Protein: CASSSTGVGGYTF.

The CDR3 protein is CASRRGPSRANEKLFF. In nucleotides, the CDR3 is TGTGCCAGCAGGAGGGGACCATCAAGGGCTAATGAAAAACTGTTTTTT. The chain joins TRBV2 to TRBJ1-4; maybe TRBD1 (5 bases). The V gene lost 6 bases and the J gene lost 3 bases, with 17 bases spanning the gap. The CDR3 runs 16 residues. CDR1 is SNHLY, CDR2 FYNNEI, per germline.

V and J are TRBV18 and TRBJ2-7; 8 bases fit TRBD1. The CDR3 loop spans 15 amino acids. Germline V gives CDR1 KGHSH, CDR2 LQKENI. The V gene end was trimmed by 1 base and the J gene end by 2 bases; junction bases not matched to a gene: 4. CDR3 bases: TGTGCCAGCTCACCACGCCAGGGGGCAACCTACGAGCAGTACTTC. This codes for CASSPRQGATYEQYF.

This clone was seen a single time. The chain joins TRBV2 to TRBJ2-1; D call uncertain. The V end lost 6 bases, the J end lost 1 base, and 1 base lay between the germline ends. CDR1 and CDR2 from the germline V gene are SNHLY and FYNNEI. CDR3 length equals 11 residues. The CDR3 reads CASRSYNEQFF. Here the CDR3 DNA reads TGTGCCAGCAGATCCTACAATGAGCAGTTCTTC.

This clone showed up just once. The chain is built from TRBV4-1 and TRBJ2-5; 9 nucleotides line up with TRBD2. This CDR3 has 16 amino acids. The V gene end was trimmed by 4 bases and the J gene end by 1 base; junction bases not matched to a gene: 7. CDR1 is MGHRA, CDR2 YSYEKL, per germline. CDR3 sequence reads: CASSLPLAGPQETQYF. In DNA, the CDR3 is TGCGCCAGCAGCCTACCCCTAGCGGGGCCCCAAGAGACCCAGTACTTC.

The V call is TRBV19, the J call TRBJ1-1; 7 bases agree with TRBD1. V lost 2 bases and J lost 8; bases outside the gene matches: 5. The length of the CDR3 is 13 residues. Germline V gene data show CDR1 as LNHDA and CDR2 as SQIVND (reference sequence). The CDR3 sequence is CASSILVTGEAFF. CDR3 coding DNA: TGTGCCAGTAGTATACTTGTGACAGGGGAAGCTTTCTTT.

J is TRBJ2-5 and V is TRBV19; maybe TRBD2 (6 bases). V lost 5 bases, J lost 7 bases, and 17 bases lay in between. Looked up from germline, CDR1 is LNHDA and CDR2 is SQIVND (reference sequence). The CDR3 loop spans 14 amino acids. The CDR3 is CASSPPGVKRTQYF. CDR3 nucleotides: TGTGCCAGTAGTCCTCCGGGAGTAAAGAGGACCCAGTACTTC.

This rearrangement joins TRBV3-1 (or the pseudogene TRBV3-2) to TRBJ1-2, with unresolved D. The CDR3 is 13 residues long. Germline CDR1 is LGHDT and CDR2 is YNNKEL (reference sequence). V shed 1 base and J shed 9 bases, with 12 bases lying between them. The CDR3 coding sequence is TGTGCCAGCAGCCAAGGCCCTCAGGCGAGCTACACCTTC. This codes for CASSQGPQASYTF.

The genes are TRBV24-1 and TRBJ1-1, with D hard to call. The length of the CDR3 is 12 residues. CDR1 is KGHDR, CDR2 SFDVKD, per germline. V was shortened by 5 bases and J by 3 bases, with 6 bases between the two germline ends. The CDR3 DNA is TGTGCCACCAGTGGGGCAGACACTGAAGCTTTCTTT. Protein sequence: CATSGADTEAFF.

V gene TRBV6-1 combines with J gene TRBJ2-1, with unresolved D. The CDR3 is 16 residues long. Per germline, CDR1 MNHNS and CDR2 SASEGT. V was trimmed by 0 bases and J by 1 base, leaving 10 bases between them. The CDR3 loop is CASSEAMAASYNEQFF. Here the CDR3 DNA reads TGTGCCAGCAGTGAAGCGATGGCGGCTTCCTACAATGAGCAGTTCTTC.

The rearrangement joins TRBV4-1 to TRBJ1-1; no clear D. This CDR3 has 13 residues. The germline CDR1 and CDR2 sequences are MGHRA and YSYEKL. V lost 1 base, J lost 1 base, and 4 bases lay in between. The CDR3 loop is CASSQVENTEAFF. CDR3 nucleotide sequence: TGCGCCAGCAGCCAAGTGGAGAACACTGAAGCTTTCTTT.

This clone was seen a few times. The rearrangement uses TRBV27 and TRBJ2-2, with D perhaps TRBD1 (5 bases). The CDR3 extends over 14 amino acids. Germline-derived CDR1 and CDR2 are MNHEY and SMNVEV (reference sequence). V was trimmed by 5 bases and J by 4 bases, leaving 11 bases between them. The CDR3 region is CASSPRTTTGELFF. The CDR3 DNA reads TGTGCCAGCAGTCCACGGACAACCACCGGGGAGCTGTTTTTT.

The genes are TRBV6-5 and TRBJ2-7; no definite D call. The CDR3 contains 13 residues. Germline V gene lookup returns CDR1 MNHEY and CDR2 SVGAGI. V lost 7 bases to trimming and J lost 1 base, with 11 bases between them. CDR3 amino acids: CASKGRPSYEQYF. The CDR3 DNA follows: TGTGCCAGCAAAGGTCGCCCTTCCTACGAGCAGTACTTC.

This clone turned up a few times. The chain couples TRBV10-1 to TRBJ1-1; D not resolved. This CDR3 is 12 amino acids long. V lost 4 bases, J lost 4 bases, and 7 bases lay in between. Looked up from germline, CDR1 is WNHNN and CDR2 is SYGVQD (reference sequence). The CDR3 region has the DNA TGCGCCAGCAGTGGTTATAGCACTGAAGCTTTCTTT. Its translation is CASSGYSTEAFF.

In nucleotides, the CDR3 is TGCGCCAGCAGCCCGAACACCGGGGAGCTGTTTTTT. This encodes CASSPNTGELFF. J is TRBJ2-2 and V is TRBV4-1; D remains ambiguous. CDR1 and CDR2 from the germline V gene are MGHRA and YSYEKL. The CDR3 covers 12 residues. Trimming cost V 4 bases and J 0 bases, with 0 bases left between them.

The chain couples TRBV6-1 to TRBJ2-6; D not certain. The CDR3 covers 17 residues. V gave up 4 bases and J gave up 1 base, with 14 bases separating them. Germline loops: CDR1 MNHNS, CDR2 SASEGT. This CDR3 reads CASSGRVLGSGANVLTF. The CDR3 DNA reads as TGTGCCAGCAGTGGAAGGGTCCTTGGGTCTGGGGCCAACGTCCTGACTTTC.